This T cell receptor (beta chain) was found in a study of blood T cell repertoires in COVID-19. V was pared by 1 base and J by 11 bases, with 11 bases between. The CDR3 runs to 12 residues. Germline assignment: CDR1 MNHNS and CDR2 SASEGT. In this sample, this clone turned up once. The table came from immunoSEQ multiplex PCR; TCRdb's copy has only in-frame clones and leaves some out. In the table there are about 100,000 clones, over 80% of which are singletons. The sample taken for sequencing was peripheral blood. This TCR was sampled from a man aged 45-65 years with active COVID-19. The chain couples TRBV6-1 to TRBJ1-1, with D uncertain. Here the CDR3 DNA reads TGTGCCAGCAGTGAAGTTTTTTCGAGGGCTTTCTTT. It specifies CASSEVFSRAFF.